Listed here are 28 T cell receptor beta chains from one sample, sequenced in a study of radiotherapy plus CTLA-4 blockade in lung cancer (dated by TCRdb to 2016 to 2018). The library was prepared using the immunoSEQ multiplex PCR assay. TCRdb mirrors the immuneACCESS table, restricted to in-frame sequences. Some clones are absent from its copies; in checked studies, under half trace to an unresolved V gene, and the reason for the others is unknown. The sample data list about 98,000 clones, and about 81% of these were observed just once. Under 4% of the sample is held by the ten biggest clonotypes. This specimen was peripheral blood, taken from a patient treated with radiotherapy plus ipilimumab. The receptors shown here come from a human donor with non-small cell lung cancer who had a partial response to radiotherapy plus ipilimumab.

The V gene is TRBV6-5, the J gene TRBJ2-5; 7 bases map to TRBD1. The CDR3 runs 15 residues. Trimming took 4 bases from V and 5 from J; bases not matched to a gene: 10. Germline assignment: CDR1 MNHEY and CDR2 SVGAGI. CDR3 residues: CASSSLEGGRETQYF. The CDR3 DNA reads as TGTGCCAGCAGTTCCCTCGAAGGGGGCCGGGAGACCCAGTACTTC.

The CDR3 DNA follows: TGTGCCTGGGGGACACCCAGCTCCTACGAGCAGTACTTC. Translation gives CAWGTPSSYEQYF. The chain employs TRBV30 and TRBJ2-7, with D maybe TRBD1 (6 bases). This CDR3 contains 13 residues. V gave up 5 bases and J gave up 0 bases, with 11 bases separating them. Germline values: CDR1 GTSNPN, CDR2 SVGIG (reference sequence).

CDR3 coding DNA: TGTGCCAGCAGTTTTAAAGGGGGTGTAGGAGAAAAACTGTTTTTT. It codes for CASSFKGGVGEKLFF. This sequence joins TRBV27 and TRBJ1-4, with D possibly being TRBD1 (6 bases). V lost 3 bases and J lost 8, with 16 bases in between. The CDR3 contains 15 residues. CDR1 and CDR2 from the germline V gene are MNHEY and SMNVEV (reference sequence).

The CDR3 loop is CASSLDSTYGYTF. The CDR3 DNA reads as TGCGCCAGCAGCTTGGACAGTACCTATGGCTACACCTTC. The J gene is TRBJ1-2, the V gene TRBV5-1; D remains ambiguous. This CDR3 is 13 amino acids long. Germline assignment: CDR1 SGHRS and CDR2 YFSETQ. V was trimmed by 0 bases and J by 4 bases, leaving 7 bases between them. Based on the CDR3 plus reference TRBV5-1 and TRBJ1-2, the full variable domain is KAGVTQTPRYLIKTRGQQVTLSCSPISGHRSVSWYQQTPGQGLQFLFEYFSETQRNKGNFPGRFSGRQFSNSRSEMNVSTLELGDSALYLCASSLDSTYGYTFGSGTRLTVV.

The chain is built from TRBV30 and TRBJ2-1; 9 bases align to TRBD2. Germline CDR1 and CDR2: GTSNPN and SVGIG (reference sequence). The V and J ends lost 5 bases and 10 bases, in that order; junction bases with no gene match: 18. The CDR3 spans 16 residues. The CDR3 protein is CAWAPIAGVRAGEQFF. DNA for the CDR3: TGTGCCTGGGCTCCTATAGCGGGAGTAAGAGCGGGGGAGCAGTTCTTC.

The chain recombines TRBV19 with TRBJ1-3, with TRBD1 identical over 7 bases. After removal of 5 bases from V and 4 bases from J, the junction contained 8 bases not matched to a gene. Germline CDR1 is LNHDA and CDR2 is SQIVND (reference sequence). The CDR3 runs 15 residues. CDR3 in DNA: TGTGCCAGTAGTCCCTTGGGGACAGTCGGAAACACCATATATTTT. This encodes CASSPLGTVGNTIYF.

V gene TRBV9 combines with J gene TRBJ1-4, with D possibly being TRBD1 (5 bases). The CDR3 covers 15 residues. V was pared by 0 bases and J by 6 bases, with 12 bases between. Germline V gene data show CDR1 as SGDLS and CDR2 as YYNGEE. The CDR3 here is CASSVEGRMDEKLFF. In DNA form, the CDR3 reads TGTGCCAGCAGCGTAGAGGGGCGGATGGATGAAAAACTGTTTTTT.

The chain uses TRBV28 and TRBJ2-7; possible D gene TRBD2, 7 bases. Germline V gene sequence: CDR1 MDHEN, CDR2 SYDVKM. This CDR3 spans 15 amino acids. Deletions cut 5 bases from V and 4 bases from J, with 18 bases between. CDR3 coding DNA: TGTGCCAGCAGTATAGGGGGGGAAGGGGCATACGAGCAGTACTTC. Amino acid sequence: CASSIGGEGAYEQYF.

The rearrangement joins TRBV6-6 to TRBJ2-1, with TRBD2 identical over 8 bases. The CDR3 has 14 amino acids. V lost 7 bases and J lost 9; bases outside the gene matches: 11. Germline V gene sequence: CDR1 MNHNY, CDR2 SVGAGI (reference sequence). CDR3 DNA sequence: TGTGCCAGCACCGCAACAAGCGGGAGCCGTGAGCAGTTCTTC. Protein product: CASTATSGSREQFF.

V gene TRBV11-3 combines with J gene TRBJ2-7, with 7 bases that match TRBD2. The germline CDR1 and CDR2 sequences are SGHNT and YENEEA. The CDR3 has 13 residues. J was trimmed by 6 bases and V by 2 bases; bases with no gene match: 4. The CDR3 region has the DNA TGTGCCAGCAGCTTATCCAGCGGGACCGAGCAGTACTTC. This sequence encodes CASSLSSGTEQYF.

This clone was counted between two and nine times. The chain uses TRBV28 and TRBJ1-5; 7 bases fit TRBD1. J lost 7 bases, V lost 6 bases, and 9 bases had no gene match. This CDR3 is 14 amino acids long. Germline V lookup: CDR1 MDHEN, CDR2 SYDVKM. CDR3 bases: TGTGCCAGCAGCCCAGGGGGTGGCCAACAGCCCCAGCATTTT. Its protein product is CASSPGGGQQPQHF.

V is TRBV19 and J is TRBJ2-7; maybe TRBD1 (5 bases). This CDR3 region has 13 residues. From germline, CDR1 is LNHDA and CDR2 SQIVND (reference sequence). V lost 6 bases, J lost 7 bases, and 16 bases lay in between. The CDR3 coding sequence is TGTGCCAGTAGCCAGACCAGGGCTCGGGAGCAGTACTTC. This gives the protein CASSQTRAREQYF.

This sequence joins TRBV5-4 and TRBJ2-7; 7 bases are a match to TRBD2. Germline assignment: CDR1 SGHNT and CDR2 YYREEE (reference sequence). Unmatched junction bases numbered 8, after V lost 4 bases and J lost 7 bases. The CDR3 spans 13 residues. CDR3 DNA: TGTGCCAGCAGCCAAGGGGAGGGCCGGGAGCAGTACTTC. It translates to CASSQGEGREQYF.

The chain has TRBV27 and TRBJ2-4; D call uncertain. Looked up from germline, CDR1 is MNHEY and CDR2 is SMNVEV (reference sequence). V was clipped by 8 bases and J by 7 bases, with 15 bases between them. The CDR3 sequence is 13 residues long. Here the CDR3 reads CASSPAGPNIQYF. Here the CDR3 DNA reads TGTGCCAGCTCCCCGGCAGGCCCTAACATTCAGTACTTC.

The chain recombines TRBV5-1 with TRBJ2-2, with 7 bases that match TRBD1. CDR1 and CDR2 (germline): SGHRS, YFSETQ. V gave up 2 bases and J gave up 6 bases; unmatched junction bases: 7. This CDR3 has 15 amino acids. The CDR3 DNA reads as TGCGCCAGCAGCTTCGACAGGGCAGACGCCGGGGAGCTGTTTTTT. This sequence encodes CASSFDRADAGELFF.

The chain carries TRBV7-2 and TRBJ1-3; a possible D gene is TRBD1 (6 bases). V was pared by 2 bases and J by 4 bases, with 15 bases between. CDR1 and CDR2 (germline): SGHTA, FQGNSA. The CDR3 contains 16 residues. CDR3 nucleotides: TGTGCCAGCAGCTTATCGGCGGCAGGGACAGGAAACACCATATATTTT. The encoded protein is CASSLSAAGTGNTIYF. The complete variable domain, with remaining parts taken from reference TRBV7-2 and TRBJ1-3, reads GAGVSQSPSNKVTEKGKDVELRCDPISGHTALYWYRQSLGQGLEFLIYFQGNSAPDKSGLPSDRFSAERTGGSVSTLTIQRTQQEDSAVYLCASSLSAAGTGNTIYFGEGSWLTVV.

This chain links TRBV18 with TRBJ1-3, with 11 bases that match TRBD1. Trimming at V came to 3 bases and at J to 8 bases, leaving 6 bases not matched to a gene. CDR3 length: 15 amino acids. CDR1 and CDR2 (germline): KGHSH, LQKENI. CDR3 amino acids: CASSPPGQGAHTIYF. The CDR3 region has the DNA TGTGCCAGCTCACCGCCCGGACAGGGGGCACACACCATATATTTT.

Notes on this clone: At the DNA level, this CDR3 is encoded by other sequences in the same sample as well. The chain recombines TRBV5-1 with TRBJ2-3; no definite D call. This CDR3 has 14 amino acids. The ends were cut back, 0 bases at V and 1 base at J, with 6 bases in the middle. From germline, CDR1 is SGHRS and CDR2 YFSETQ. The CDR3 sequence: CASSLAPGTDTQYF. The CDR3 DNA is TGCGCCAGCAGCTTGGCTCCCGGCACAGATACGCAGTATTTT.

This clone was observed a handful of times. The chain carries TRBV28 and TRBJ1-1; the D gene is possibly TRBD1 (5 bases). The germline V gene encodes CDR1 MDHEN and CDR2 SYDVKM. V was cut by 6 bases and J by 1 base, with 9 bases left in between. The CDR3 has 13 residues. The chain's CDR3 is CASSRQRNTEAFF. CDR3 DNA sequence: TGTGCCAGCAGCCGACAGAGGAACACTGAAGCTTTCTTT.

The rearrangement joins TRBV5-4 to TRBJ2-1; D gene ambiguous. The ends were cut back, 3 bases at V and 6 bases at J, with 10 bases in the middle. The CDR3 consists of 13 residues. Per the germline V gene, CDR1 is SGHNT and CDR2 is YYREEE (reference sequence). CDR3 loop: CASSSGGANEQFF. CDR3 sequence (DNA): TGTGCCAGCAGCTCGGGTGGTGCCAATGAGCAGTTCTTC.

The chain employs TRBV7-9 and TRBJ2-1; D is possibly TRBD1 (5 bases). Per germline, CDR1 SEHNR and CDR2 FQNEAQ (reference sequence). This CDR3 spans 16 amino acids. Trimming removed 4 bases at V and 5 bases at J, with 18 bases between. The CDR3 nucleotides read TGTGCCAGCAGCTCAGGGTCGCGATCGAACAACAATGAGCAGTTCTTC. The encoded protein is CASSSGSRSNNNEQFF.

The J gene is TRBJ1-4, the V gene TRBV5-5; D possibly corresponds to TRBD1 (6 bases). Trimming shortened V by 4 bases and J by 5 bases, and 12 bases separated the two germline ends. Germline V gene sequence: CDR1 SGHKS, CDR2 YYEKEE (reference sequence). The CDR3 spans 14 residues. CDR3 residues: CASSRGAGNEKLFF. DNA of the CDR3: TGTGCCAGCAGCCGGGGGGCAGGGAATGAAAAACTGTTTTTT.

CDR3 amino acids: CASTRTVGTEAFF. The CDR3 DNA follows: TGCGCCAGCACCCGGACTGTAGGCACTGAAGCTTTCTTT. The chain couples TRBV5-1 to TRBJ1-1; D is ambiguous. Germline V gives CDR1 SGHRS, CDR2 YFSETQ. The V end was cut by 6 bases, the J end by 4 bases, with 13 bases between. The CDR3 has 13 residues.

The chain combines TRBV2 with TRBJ1-1, with D possibly TRBD1 on 5 matching bases. CDR1 and CDR2 from the germline V gene are SNHLY and FYNNEI. V dropped 6 bases and J dropped 0 bases, with 11 bases sitting between them. The CDR3 consists of 14 residues. DNA for the CDR3: TGTGCCAGCAGCCAGCGGGGGATGAACACTGAAGCTTTCTTT. This encodes CASSQRGMNTEAFF.

The chain employs TRBV29-1 and TRBJ2-5; 7 nucleotides match TRBD1. The CDR3 extends over 13 amino acids. Trimming took 3 bases from V and 5 from J; bases not matched to a gene: 6. The germline V gene has CDR1 SQVTM and CDR2 ANQGSEA. CDR3 sequence reads: CSVETGFGETQYF. In DNA, the CDR3 is TGCAGCGTTGAGACAGGGTTTGGGGAGACCCAGTACTTC.

The V and J genes are TRBV28 and TRBJ2-7; 8 nucleotides match TRBD1. Losses at the gene ends were 4 bases for V and 1 base for J; bases not matched to a gene: 3. The CDR3 contains 14 residues. Germline CDR1 MDHEN, CDR2 SYDVKM. The CDR3 protein is CASSSGTGSYEQYF. Written as DNA, the CDR3 is TGTGCCAGCAGTTCCGGGACAGGTTCCTACGAGCAGTACTTC.

In regard to this clone: At the DNA level, this CDR3 is encoded by other sequences in the same sample as well. The chain employs TRBV7-2 and TRBJ2-5, with TRBD2 matching 11 bases. CDR1 and CDR2 (germline): SGHTA, FQGNSA. The length of the CDR3 is 15 residues. V shed 1 base and J 2 bases; nucleotides not matched to a gene: 0. The CDR3 reads CASSLGLAGQETQYF. The CDR3 DNA is TGTGCCAGCAGCTTAGGACTAGCGGGACAAGAGACCCAGTACTTC.

The V gene is TRBV10-3, the J gene TRBJ2-3; 9 nucleotides align to TRBD2. Germline-derived CDR1 and CDR2 are ENHRY and SYGVKD. This CDR3 has 16 amino acids. With 11 bases clipped from V and 6 bases from J, the junction kept 18 bases outside the gene matches. In DNA form, the CDR3 reads TGTGCCGCAGGGGGAATCGCGGGAGGGCCCTCTGATACGCAGTATTTT. Amino acid sequence: CAAGGIAGGPSDTQYF.